This is a list of T cell receptor beta chains from one sample in a study of cytomegalovirus exposure and HLA in healthy donors. TCRdb's table, derived via immunoSEQ multiplex PCR, lists solely in-frame clones and lacks some. The table records 150,000 to 200,000 clones, roughly 72% of them present only once. The sample comprised PBMCs. The source of these receptors is a woman aged 25 to 39 in good health and CMV-seropositive. Each CDR3 is given with its conserved first and last residue. The order of the fields is CDR3 DNA, CDR3 protein, D gene, V gene, clone size, J gene. The D gene is left open where the match is weak. Clone size is not always given. Where it is, it says once, few, many or a class for expanded clones.

TGTGCCAGCAGTTCGCCTAGCGGACCCAATTACAATGAGCAGTTCTTC CASSSPSGPNYNEQFF TRBD2 TRBV25-1 - TRBJ2-1
TGTGCCAGCAGCCGGGGTAGCGGAGACAATGAGCAGTTCTTC CASSRGSGDNEQFF - TRBV9 - TRBJ2-1
TGTGCCAGCAGTACAACCCGGACAGGGCCTGGGGCAAACTATGGCTACACCTTC CASSTTRTGPGANYGYTF TRBD1 TRBV2 few TRBJ1-2
TGTGCCAGCAGTAGACCGATTGGGCCCGGGGAGCTGTTTTTT CASSRPIGPGELFF - TRBV6-5 - TRBJ2-2
TGTGCCTGGAGTATAGGACTAGCGGGAGGGCCAGATACGCAGTATTTT CAWSIGLAGGPDTQYF TRBD2 TRBV30 - TRBJ2-3
TGCGCCAGCAGCTTCCTGACAGGGGGTTCCTCTGAAGCTTTCTTT CASSFLTGGSSEAFF TRBD1 TRBV5-1 - TRBJ1-1
TGTGCCAGCAGTTTTACAGGGGGCACAGATACGCAGTATTTT CASSFTGGTDTQYF TRBD1 TRBV6-5 - TRBJ2-3
TGTGCCAGCAGGGGGGAAAAGGGGACAGTATCCTACGAGCAGTACTTC CASRGEKGTVSYEQYF TRBD1 TRBV6-6 - TRBJ2-7
TGCGCCAGCGGTCCCGTCAGGGAAAGAAGCACCGGGGAGCTGTTTTTT CASGPVRERSTGELFF - TRBV4-1 - TRBJ2-2
TGTGCCTCGAGCGTCCGGGGCACAGATACGCAGTATTTT CASSVRGTDTQYF - TRBV30 - TRBJ2-3
TGTGCCAGCAGTCGTGATCGGACCGGGGAGCTGTTTTTT CASSRDRTGELFF - TRBV6-6 once TRBJ2-2
TGCAGCGTGTACCTAGTAGCGGGGGACAATGAGCAGTTCTTC CSVYLVAGDNEQFF TRBD2 TRBV29-1 - TRBJ2-1
TGTGCCAGCACCCCAAGAAGGGACAGTCGCCAGACCCAGTACTTC CASTPRRDSRQTQYF TRBD1 TRBV5-6 - TRBJ2-5
TGTGCCAGCAGTTACGGAGGGCCGGGTCAGCCCCAGCATTTT CASSYGGPGQPQHF - TRBV6-5 many TRBJ1-5
TGTGCCAGCACAGCGGGGTACAATCAGCCCCAGCATTTT CASTAGYNQPQHF - TRBV6-1 - TRBJ1-5
TGTGCCAGTAGTAGTGTACAGGGCTACGAGCAGTACTTC CASSSVQGYEQYF - TRBV19 many TRBJ2-7